The T cell receptor (beta chain) under discussion was sequenced for a study of cytomegalovirus exposure and HLA in healthy donors. Whole-study results and caveats: Using the classifier, cytomegalovirus status was reportedly diagnosed with high specificity and sensitivity. Later on, a genetic analysis was performed. It linked a missense variant in DCLRE1C with V- and J-gene trimming of TCR beta. A later analysis, which compared TCR beta chains of equal frequency, found the HLA-associated ones more clonally expanded. The study put 160 or so TCR beta chains on its list as cytomegalovirus-associated.

PCR employed 60 Vbeta and 13 Jbeta primers. Here immunoSEQ multiplex PCR was the method, and the copy in TCRdb shows in-frame clones only, minus some. There are about 160,000 clones in the sample; around 76% occur only once, and less than 2% lies in the top ten. The germline V gene encodes CDR1 GTSNPN and CDR2 SVGIG (reference sequence). CDR3 length equals 15 residues. The V and J ends lost 8 bases and 7 bases, in that order; junction bases with no gene match: 14. Notes on this clone: Antigen specificity is unknown.

This receptor was taken from a man aged 40-55 years in good health and CMV-seronegative. The sample comprised PBMCs. The chain has TRBV30 and TRBJ2-1, with 10 bases identical to TRBD2. The CDR3 protein is CATEPGLARPNEQFF. The CDR3 nucleotides are TGTGCCACCGAGCCGGGACTAGCGCGACCTAATGAGCAGTTCTTC.